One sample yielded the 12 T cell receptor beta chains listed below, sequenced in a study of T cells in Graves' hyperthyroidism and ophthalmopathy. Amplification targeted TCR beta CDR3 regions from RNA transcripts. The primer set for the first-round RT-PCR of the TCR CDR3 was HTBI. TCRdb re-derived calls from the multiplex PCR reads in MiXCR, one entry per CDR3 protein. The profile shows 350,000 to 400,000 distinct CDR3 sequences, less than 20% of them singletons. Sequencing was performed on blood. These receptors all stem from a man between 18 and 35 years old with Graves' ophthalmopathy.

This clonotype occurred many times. The DNA of the CDR3 is TGCGCCAGCAGCTGGGGAGGGTCCGTAGGTGAAGCTTTCTTT. It translates to CASSWGGSVGEAFF. The chain combines TRBV5-1 with TRBJ1-1; D is uncertain. Germline V gives CDR1 SGHRS, CDR2 YFSETQ. Deletions cut 3 bases from V and 7 bases from J, with 16 bases between. CDR3 size: 14 residues.

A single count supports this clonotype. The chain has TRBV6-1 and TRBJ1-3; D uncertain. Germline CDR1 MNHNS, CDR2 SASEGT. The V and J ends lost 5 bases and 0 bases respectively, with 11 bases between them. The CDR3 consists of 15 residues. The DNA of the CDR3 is TGTGCCAGCAGTCCAACAACCTTCTCTGGAAACACCATATATTTT. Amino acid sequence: CASSPTTFSGNTIYF.

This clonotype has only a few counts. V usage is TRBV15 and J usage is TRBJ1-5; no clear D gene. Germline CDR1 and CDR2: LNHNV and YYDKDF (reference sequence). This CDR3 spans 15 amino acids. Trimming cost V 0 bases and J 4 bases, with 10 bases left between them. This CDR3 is CATSRDLGGNQPQHF. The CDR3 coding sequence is TGTGCCACCAGCAGAGATTTGGGCGGGAATCAGCCCCAGCATTTT. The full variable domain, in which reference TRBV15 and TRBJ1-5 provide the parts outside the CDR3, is DAMVIQNPRYQVTQFGKPVTLSCSQTLNHNVMYWYQQKSSQAPKLLFHYYDKDFNNEADTPDNFQSRRPNTSFCFLDIRSPGLGDTAMYLCATSRDLGGNQPQHFGDGTRLSIL.

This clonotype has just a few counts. The CDR3 coding sequence is TGTGCCAGCAGCCAAGGGACAGACTCCTACGAGCAGTACTTC. Protein product: CASSQGTDSYEQYF. This chain uses TRBV3-1 with TRBJ2-7; tentative D call: TRBD1 (6 bases). The CDR3 totals 14 residues. Germline V gene data show CDR1 as LGHDT and CDR2 as YNNKEL (reference sequence). V lost 1 base to trimming and J lost 0 bases, with 7 bases between them.

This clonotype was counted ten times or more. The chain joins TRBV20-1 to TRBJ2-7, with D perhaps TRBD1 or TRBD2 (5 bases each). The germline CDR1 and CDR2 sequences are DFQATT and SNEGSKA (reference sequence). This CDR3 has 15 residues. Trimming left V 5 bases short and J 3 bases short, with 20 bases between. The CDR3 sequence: CSAGQWGRGRYEQYF. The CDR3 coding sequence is TGCAGTGCTGGTCAATGGGGGAGAGGCCGCTACGAGCAGTACTTC.

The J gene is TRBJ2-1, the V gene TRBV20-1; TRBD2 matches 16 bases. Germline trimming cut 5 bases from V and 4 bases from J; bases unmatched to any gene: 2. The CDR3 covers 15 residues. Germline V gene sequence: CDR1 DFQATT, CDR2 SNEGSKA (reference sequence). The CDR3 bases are TGCAGTGCTGAGGGACTAGCGGGGGGGTACAATGAGCAGTTCTTC. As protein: CSAEGLAGGYNEQFF.

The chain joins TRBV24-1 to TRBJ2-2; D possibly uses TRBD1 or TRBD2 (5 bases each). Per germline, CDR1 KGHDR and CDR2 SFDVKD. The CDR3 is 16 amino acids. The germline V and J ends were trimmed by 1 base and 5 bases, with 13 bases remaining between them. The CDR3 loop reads CATSDFEGWGTGELFF. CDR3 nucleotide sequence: TGTGCCACCAGTGATTTTGAAGGATGGGGGACCGGGGAGCTGTTTTTT.

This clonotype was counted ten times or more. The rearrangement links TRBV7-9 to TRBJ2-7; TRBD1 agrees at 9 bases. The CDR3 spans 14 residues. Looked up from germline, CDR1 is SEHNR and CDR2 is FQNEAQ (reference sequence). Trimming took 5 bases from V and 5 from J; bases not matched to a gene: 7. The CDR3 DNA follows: TGTGCCAGCAGCCATTCCGGGACAGGGAACGAGCAGTACTTC. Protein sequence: CASSHSGTGNEQYF.

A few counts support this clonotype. The CDR3 reads CASSEGLAGGFGANVLTF. The CDR3, as DNA: TGTGCCAGCAGTGAAGGGTTAGCGGGAGGCTTCGGGGCCAACGTCCTGACTTTC. V is TRBV2 and J is TRBJ2-6, with TRBD2 matching 10 bases. Germline V gene sequence: CDR1 SNHLY, CDR2 FYNNEI. The junction had 7 bases not matched to a gene; V was cut back by 1 base and J by 4 bases. CDR3 size: 18 residues.

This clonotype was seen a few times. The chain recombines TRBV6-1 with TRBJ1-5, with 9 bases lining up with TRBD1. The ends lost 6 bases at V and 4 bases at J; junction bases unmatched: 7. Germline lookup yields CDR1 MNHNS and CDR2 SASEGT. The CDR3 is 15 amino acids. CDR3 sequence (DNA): TGTGCCAGCAGACGAACCGGGACAGGGAATCAGCCCCAGCATTTT. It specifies CASRRTGTGNQPQHF.

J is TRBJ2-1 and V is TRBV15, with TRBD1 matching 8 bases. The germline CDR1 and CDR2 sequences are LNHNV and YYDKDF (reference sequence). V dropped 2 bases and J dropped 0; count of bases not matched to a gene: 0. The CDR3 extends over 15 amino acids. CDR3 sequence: CATSRTGGSYNEQFF. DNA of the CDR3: TGTGCCACCAGCAGAACAGGGGGCTCCTACAATGAGCAGTTCTTC.

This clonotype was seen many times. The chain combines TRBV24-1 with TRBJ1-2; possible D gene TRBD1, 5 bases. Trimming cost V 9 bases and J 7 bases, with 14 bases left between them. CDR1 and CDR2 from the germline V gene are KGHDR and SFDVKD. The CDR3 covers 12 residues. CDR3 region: CATVDGHGGYTF. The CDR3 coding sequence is TGTGCCACCGTAGACGGACACGGTGGCTACACCTTC.